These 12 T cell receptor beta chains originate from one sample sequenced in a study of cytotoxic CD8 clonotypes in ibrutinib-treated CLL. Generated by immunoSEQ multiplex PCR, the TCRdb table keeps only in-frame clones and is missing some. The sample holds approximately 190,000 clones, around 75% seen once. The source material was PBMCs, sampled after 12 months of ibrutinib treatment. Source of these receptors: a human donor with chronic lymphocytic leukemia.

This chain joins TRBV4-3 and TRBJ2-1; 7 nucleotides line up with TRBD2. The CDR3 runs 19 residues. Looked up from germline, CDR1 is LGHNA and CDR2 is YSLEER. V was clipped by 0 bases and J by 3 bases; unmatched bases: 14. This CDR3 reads CASSQEKSPAGEDYNEQFF. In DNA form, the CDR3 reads TGCGCCAGCAGCCAAGAGAAGTCTCCGGCGGGAGAAGACTACAATGAGCAGTTCTTC.

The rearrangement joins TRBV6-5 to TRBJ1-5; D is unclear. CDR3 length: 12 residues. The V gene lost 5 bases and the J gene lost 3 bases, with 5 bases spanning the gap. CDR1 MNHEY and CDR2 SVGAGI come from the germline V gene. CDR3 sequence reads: CASSMYNQPQHF. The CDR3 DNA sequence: TGTGCCAGCAGTATGTACAATCAGCCCCAGCATTTT.

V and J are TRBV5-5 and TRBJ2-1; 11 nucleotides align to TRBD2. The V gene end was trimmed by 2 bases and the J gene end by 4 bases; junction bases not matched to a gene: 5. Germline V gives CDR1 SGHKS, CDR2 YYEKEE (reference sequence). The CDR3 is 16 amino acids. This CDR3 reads CASSFSSSGGYNEQFF. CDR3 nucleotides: TGTGCCAGCAGCTTCTCCTCTAGCGGGGGGTACAATGAGCAGTTCTTC. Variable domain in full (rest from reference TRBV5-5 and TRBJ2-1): DAGVTQSPTHLIKTRGQQVTLRCSPISGHKSVSWYQQVLGQGPQFIFQYYEKEERGRGNFPDRFSARQFPNYSSELNVNALLLGDSALYLCASSFSSSGGYNEQFFGPGTRLTVL.

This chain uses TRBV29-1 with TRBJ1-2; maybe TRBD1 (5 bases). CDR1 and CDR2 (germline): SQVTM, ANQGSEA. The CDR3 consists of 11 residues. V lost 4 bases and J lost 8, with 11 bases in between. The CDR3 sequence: CSVGGGNGYTF. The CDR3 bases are TGCAGCGTTGGCGGGGGTAACGGCTACACCTTC.

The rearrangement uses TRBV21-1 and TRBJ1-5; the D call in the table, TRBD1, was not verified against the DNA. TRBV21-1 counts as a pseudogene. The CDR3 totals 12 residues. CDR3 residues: CASKDREEPQHF. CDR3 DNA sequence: TGTGCCAGCAAGGACAGGGAGGAGCCCCAGCATTTT.

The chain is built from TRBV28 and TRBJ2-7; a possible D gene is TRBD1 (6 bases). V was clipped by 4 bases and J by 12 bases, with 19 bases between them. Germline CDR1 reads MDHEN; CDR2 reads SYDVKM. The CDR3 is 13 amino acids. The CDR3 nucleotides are TGTGCCAGCAGTTCCCCGGGACAACTCGATCTGTACTTC. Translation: CASSSPGQLDLYF.

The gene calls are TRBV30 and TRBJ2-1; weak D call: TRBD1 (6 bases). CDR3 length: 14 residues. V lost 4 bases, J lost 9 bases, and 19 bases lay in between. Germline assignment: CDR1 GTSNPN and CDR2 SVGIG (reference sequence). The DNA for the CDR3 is TGTGCCTGGAAACCGGCTGGGGGCCTTAGTGAGCAGTTCTTC. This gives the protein CAWKPAGGLSEQFF.

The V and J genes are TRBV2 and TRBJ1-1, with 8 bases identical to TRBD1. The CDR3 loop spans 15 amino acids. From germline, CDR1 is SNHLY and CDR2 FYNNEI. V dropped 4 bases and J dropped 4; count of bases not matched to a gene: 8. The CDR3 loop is CASSAQGVRGTEAFF. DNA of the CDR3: TGTGCCAGCAGTGCACAGGGGGTCAGGGGCACTGAAGCTTTCTTT. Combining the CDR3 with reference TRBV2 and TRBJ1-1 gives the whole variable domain EPEVTQTPSHQVTQMGQEVILRCVPISNHLYFYWYRQILGQKVEFLVSFYNNEISEKSEIFDDQFSVERPDGSNFTLKIRSTKLEDSAMYFCASSAQGVRGTEAFFGQGTRLTVV.

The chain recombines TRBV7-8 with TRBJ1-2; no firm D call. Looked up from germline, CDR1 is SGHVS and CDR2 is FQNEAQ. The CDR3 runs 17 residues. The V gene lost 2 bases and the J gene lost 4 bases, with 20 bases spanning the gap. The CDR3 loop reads CASSLTPRPTVAYGYTF. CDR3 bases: TGTGCCAGCAGCTTAACACCTAGGCCAACAGTGGCCTATGGCTACACCTTC.

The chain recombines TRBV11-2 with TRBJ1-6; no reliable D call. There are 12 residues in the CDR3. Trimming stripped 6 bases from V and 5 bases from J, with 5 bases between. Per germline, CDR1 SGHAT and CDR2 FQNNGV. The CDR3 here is CASRVNNSPLHF. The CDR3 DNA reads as TGTGCCAGCAGGGTGAATAATTCACCCCTCCACTTT. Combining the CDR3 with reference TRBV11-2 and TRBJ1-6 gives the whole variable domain EAGVAQSPRYKIIEKRQSVAFWCNPISGHATLYWYQQILGQGPKLLIQFQNNGVVDDSQLPKDRFSAERLKGVDSTLKIQPAKLEDSAVYLCASRVNNSPLHFGNGTRLTVT.

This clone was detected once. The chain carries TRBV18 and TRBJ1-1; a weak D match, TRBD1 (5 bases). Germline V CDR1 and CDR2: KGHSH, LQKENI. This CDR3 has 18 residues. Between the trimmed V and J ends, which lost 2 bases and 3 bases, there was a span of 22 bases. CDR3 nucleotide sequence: TGTGCCAGCTCACCAATCGACAGCGGCGTGGCGGCGTACACTGAAGCTTTCTTT. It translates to CASSPIDSGVAAYTEAFF. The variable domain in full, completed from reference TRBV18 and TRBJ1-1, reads NAGVMQNPRHLVRRRGQEARLRCSPMKGHSHVYWYRQLPEEGLKFMVYLQKENIIDESGMPKERFSAEFPKEGPSILRIQQVVRGDSAAYFCASSPIDSGVAAYTEAFFGQGTRLTVV.

CDR3 sequence: CASSYRGPVNTEAFF. Here the CDR3 DNA reads TGTGCCAGCAGTTACCGGGGACCGGTGAACACTGAAGCTTTCTTT. The rearrangement links TRBV27 to TRBJ1-1, with D tentatively TRBD1 (5 bases). Germline V gives CDR1 MNHEY, CDR2 SMNVEV (reference sequence). The V end was cut by 4 bases, the J end by 0 bases, with 12 bases between. This CDR3 spans 15 amino acids.